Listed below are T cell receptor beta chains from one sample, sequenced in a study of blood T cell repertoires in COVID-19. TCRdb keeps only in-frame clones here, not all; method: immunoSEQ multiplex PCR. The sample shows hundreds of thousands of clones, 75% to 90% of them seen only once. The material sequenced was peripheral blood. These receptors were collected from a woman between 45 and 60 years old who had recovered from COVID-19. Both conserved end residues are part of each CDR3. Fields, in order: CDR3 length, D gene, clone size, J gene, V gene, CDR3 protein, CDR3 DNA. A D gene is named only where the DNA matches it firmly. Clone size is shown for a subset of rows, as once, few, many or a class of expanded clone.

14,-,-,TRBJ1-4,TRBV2,CASSRSGANEKLFF,TGTGCCAGCAGTCGGTCAGGGGCTAATGAAAAACTGTTTTTT
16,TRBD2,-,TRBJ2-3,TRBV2,CASSEVGSGGAGTQYF,TGTGCCAGCAGTGAAGTAGGGAGCGGGGGGGCCGGAACGCAGTATTTT
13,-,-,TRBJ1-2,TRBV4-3,CASSDYDSYGYTF,TGCGCCAGCAGCGATTACGACAGCTATGGCTACACCTTC
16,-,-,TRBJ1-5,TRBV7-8,CASSPSGGGSNQPQHF,TGTGCCAGCAGCCCGTCCGGGGGAGGGAGCAATCAGCCCCAGCATTTT
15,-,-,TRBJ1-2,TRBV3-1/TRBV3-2,CASSQNAATVSGYTF,TGTGCCAGCAGCCAGAATGCCGCCACGGTTTCTGGCTACACCTTC
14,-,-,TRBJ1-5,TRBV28,CASSDRQPSWPQHF,TGTGCCAGCAGTGATCGACAGCCCTCTTGGCCCCAGCATTTT
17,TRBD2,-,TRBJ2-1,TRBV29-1,CSVEPNPGEGKYNEQFF,TGCAGCGTTGAACCAAACCCCGGGGAGGGTAAGTACAATGAGCAGTTCTTC
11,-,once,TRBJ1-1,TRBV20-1,CSAGRGTEAFF,TGCAGTGCCGGGAGGGGGACTGAAGCTTTCTTT
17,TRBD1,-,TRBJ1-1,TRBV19,CASRNTGTGGPNTEAFF,TGTGCCAGTAGGAATACCGGGACAGGGGGACCGAACACTGAAGCTTTCTTT
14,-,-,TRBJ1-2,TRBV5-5,CASSLRQGWDGYTF,TGTGCCAGCAGCTTGCGGCAGGGGTGGGATGGCTACACCTTC
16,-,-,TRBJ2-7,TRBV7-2,CASSHEGKGGVYEQYF,TGTGCCAGCAGCCACGAGGGAAAGGGGGGGGTCTACGAGCAGTACTTC
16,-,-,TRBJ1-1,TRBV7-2,CAREPLPLKVSTEAFF,TGTGCCAGAGAGCCCCTGCCACTCAAAGTGAGCACTGAAGCTTTCTTT
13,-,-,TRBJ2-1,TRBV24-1,CATSERGSNEQFF,TGTGCCACCAGTGAAAGAGGGAGCAATGAGCAGTTCTTC
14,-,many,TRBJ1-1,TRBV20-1,CSASQGSLNTEAFF,TGCAGTGCAAGTCAGGGCAGTTTGAACACTGAAGCTTTCTTT
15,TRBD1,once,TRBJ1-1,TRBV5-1,CASSSQTGVVTEAFF,TGCGCCAGCAGCTCACAGACAGGGGTTGTGACTGAAGCTTTCTTT
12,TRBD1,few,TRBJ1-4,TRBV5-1,CASSWTGEKLFF,TGCGCCAGCAGCTGGACAGGAGAAAAACTGTTTTTT
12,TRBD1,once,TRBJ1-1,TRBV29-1,CSADRENTEAFF,TGCAGCGCGGACAGGGAAAACACTGAAGCTTTCTTT
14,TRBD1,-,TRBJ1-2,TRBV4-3,CASSQGQGSWGYTF,TGCGCCAGCAGCCAAGGACAGGGATCATGGGGCTACACCTTC
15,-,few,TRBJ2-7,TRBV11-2,CASSLDDSPPYEQYF,TGTGCCAGCAGCTTAGATGACAGTCCTCCCTACGAGCAGTACTTC
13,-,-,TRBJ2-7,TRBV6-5,CASRNGQLYEQYF,TGTGCCAGCAGGAACGGACAGCTCTACGAGCAGTACTTC
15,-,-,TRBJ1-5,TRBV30,CAWSSDRQNNQPQHF,TGTGCCTGGAGCTCAGATAGACAGAACAATCAGCCCCAGCATTTT
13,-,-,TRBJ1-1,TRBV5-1,CASRDTLNTEAFF,TGCGCCAGCAGAGACACCCTGAACACTGAAGCTTTCTTT
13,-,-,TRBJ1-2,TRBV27,CASSLRANYGYTF,TGTGCCAGCAGTTTAAGAGCTAACTATGGCTACACCTTC
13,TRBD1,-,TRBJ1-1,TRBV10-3,CAMTRDRNTEAFF,TGTGCCATGACCCGGGACAGGAACACTGAAGCTTTCTTT
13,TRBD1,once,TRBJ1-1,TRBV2,CASSGQGNTEAFF,TGTGCCAGCAGCGGACAGGGTAACACTGAAGCTTTCTTT
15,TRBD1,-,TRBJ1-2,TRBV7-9,CASSFADRGIRGYTF,TGTGCCAGCAGCTTTGCGGACAGGGGGATCCGTGGCTACACCTTC
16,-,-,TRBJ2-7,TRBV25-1,CASSEWGGQEGYEQYF,TGTGCCAGCAGTGAATGGGGGGGGCAGGAGGGCTACGAGCAGTACTTC
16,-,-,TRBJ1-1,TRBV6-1,CASSVGRGATVTEAFF,TGTGCCAGCAGTGTCGGGCGGGGCGCCACGGTGACTGAAGCTTTCTTT
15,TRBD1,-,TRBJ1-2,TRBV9,CASSVASQGARGYTF,TGTGCCAGCAGCGTAGCTAGCCAGGGGGCGCGGGGCTACACCTTC